What follows are 8 T cell receptor beta chains derived from one specimen sequenced in a study of blood T cell repertoires in COVID-19. Produced via immunoSEQ multiplex PCR; TCRdb's table is partial and in-frame only. The profile shows some 180,000 clones, around 75% of them singletons. Material: peripheral blood. The receptor source for this set is a woman aged 40 to 50 with COVID-19, enrolled during active disease.

The genes are TRBV6-1 and TRBJ1-2, with TRBD1 as a possible D gene (6 bases). The CDR3 extends over 15 amino acids. Germline assignment: CDR1 MNHNS and CDR2 SASEGT. The V end lost 1 base, the J end lost 8 bases, and 17 bases lay between the germline ends. CDR3 DNA: TGTGCCAGCAGTGAAGGGTGGGGGCCGGCATCCGGCTACACCTTC. Translation: CASSEGWGPASGYTF.

This chain connects TRBV13 to TRBJ2-7, with D possibly TRBD1 on 6 matching bases. The V end was cut by 5 bases, the J end by 2 bases, with 19 bases between. The germline V gene encodes CDR1 PRHDT and CDR2 FYEKMQ (reference sequence). The CDR3 totals 16 residues. CDR3 loop: CASSTLNRVGTYEQYF. DNA of the CDR3: TGTGCCAGCAGCACACTTAACAGGGTCGGGACCTACGAGCAGTACTTC.

This sequence joins TRBV29-1 and TRBJ1-2, with TRBD1 matching over 9 bases. This CDR3 contains 14 residues. Germline assignment: CDR1 SQVTM and CDR2 ANQGSEA. J was trimmed by 3 bases and V by 1 base; bases with no gene match: 3. CDR3 sequence: CSVEGTGDDYGYTF. CDR3 in DNA: TGCAGCGTTGAAGGGACAGGGGATGACTATGGCTACACCTTC.

The chain joins TRBV7-2 to TRBJ2-3; 11 bases agree with TRBD2. Germline trimming cut 2 bases from V and 3 bases from J; bases unmatched to any gene: 13. Germline CDR1 and CDR2: SGHTA and FQGNSA. This CDR3 has 19 residues. The DNA for the CDR3 is TGTGCCAGCAGCTTATCCCTCCCCCTTAGCGGGGGGGCGACAGATACGCAGTATTTT. Amino acids: CASSLSLPLSGGATDTQYF.

The rearrangement joins TRBV6-5 to TRBJ1-1; D is possibly TRBD1 (6 bases). Germline lookup yields CDR1 MNHEY and CDR2 SVGAGI. V was cut by 0 bases and J by 8 bases, with 10 bases left in between. The CDR3 runs 13 residues. As DNA, the CDR3 is TGTGCCAGCAGTTACTCTCAGGGGACGGAAGCTTTCTTT. It is translated as CASSYSQGTEAFF.

The chain joins TRBV5-4 to TRBJ1-2; 9 nucleotides line up with TRBD1. This CDR3 is built from 14 residues. Germline lookup yields CDR1 SGHNT and CDR2 YYREEE (reference sequence). V gave up 5 bases and J gave up 4 bases; unmatched junction bases: 6. CDR3 nucleotides: TGTGCCAGCAGTCGGGACAGGGAGATCTATGGCTACACCTTC. It specifies CASSRDREIYGYTF.

The V gene is TRBV7-2, the J gene TRBJ1-2; no reliable D call. With 3 bases removed from V and 14 bases from J, the gap between germline ends came to 13 bases. Germline V gene lookup returns CDR1 SGHTA and CDR2 FQGNSA. This CDR3 is 11 amino acids long. CDR3 loop: CASSLIGLITF. CDR3 coding DNA: TGTGCCAGCAGCTTGATTGGGCTCATTACCTTC.

The chain is built from TRBV4-2 and TRBJ1-2; 10 bases map to TRBD1. Per the germline V gene, CDR1 is LGHNA and CDR2 is YNFKEQ. The V and J ends lost 5 bases and 6 bases, in that order; junction bases with no gene match: 6. The CDR3 spans 14 residues. CDR3 sequence (DNA): TGTGCCAGCAGCTATTCCGGGACAGGGGATGGCTACACCTTC. This gives the protein CASSYSGTGDGYTF.